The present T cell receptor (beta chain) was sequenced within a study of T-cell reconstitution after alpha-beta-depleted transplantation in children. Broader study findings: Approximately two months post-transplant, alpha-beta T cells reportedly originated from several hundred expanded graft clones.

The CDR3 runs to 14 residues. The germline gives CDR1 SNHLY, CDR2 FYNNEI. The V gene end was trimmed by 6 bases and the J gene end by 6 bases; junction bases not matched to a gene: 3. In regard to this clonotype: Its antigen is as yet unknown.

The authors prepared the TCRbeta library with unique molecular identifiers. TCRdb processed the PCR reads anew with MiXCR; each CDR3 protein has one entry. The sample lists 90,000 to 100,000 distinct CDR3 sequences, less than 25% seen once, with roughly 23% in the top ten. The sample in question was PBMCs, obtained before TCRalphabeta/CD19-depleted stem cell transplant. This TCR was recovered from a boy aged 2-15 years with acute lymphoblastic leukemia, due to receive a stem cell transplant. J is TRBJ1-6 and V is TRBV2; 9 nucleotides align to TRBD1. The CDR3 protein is CASSVGQGNSPLHF. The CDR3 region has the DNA TGTGCCAGCAGCGTGGGACAGGGTAATTCACCCCTCCACTTT. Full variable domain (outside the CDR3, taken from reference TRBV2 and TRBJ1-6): EPEVTQTPSHQVTQMGQEVILRCVPISNHLYFYWYRQILGQKVEFLVSFYNNEISEKSEIFDDQFSVERPDGSNFTLKIRSTKLEDSAMYFCASSVGQGNSPLHFGNGTRLTVT.